What follows describes a single T cell receptor beta chain. What it recognizes is unknown. These data are taken from a study of cytomegalovirus exposure and HLA in healthy donors. Findings and caveats of the study: The study designated fewer than 200 TCR beta chains cytomegalovirus-associated. A later analysis found most CMV-associated TCR beta chains apparently HLA-restricted.

The PCR ran on 60 Vbeta and 13 Jbeta primers. TCRdb keeps only in-frame clones here, not all; method: immunoSEQ multiplex PCR. The sample contains 120,000 or so clones, over 60% of which appear only once. V was pared by 1 base and J by 4 bases, with 8 bases between. The V gene's germline CDR1 is MNHEY and CDR2 SMNVEV (reference sequence). This CDR3 comprises 14 residues. Sequencing was performed on PBMCs. The source is a female donor in good health and CMV-seronegative. The V call is TRBV27, the J call TRBJ2-1; perhaps TRBD2 as D (6 bases). This CDR3 reads CASSLLAEYNEQFF. CDR3 in DNA: TGTGCCAGCAGTTTATTAGCGGAGTACAATGAGCAGTTCTTC.